One and the same sample provided the 26 T cell receptor beta chains below, sequenced in a study of T cell repertoires in cytomegalovirus infection. These receptors' targets are unknown. Each CDR3 protein gets one entry after TCRdb re-called the reads with MiXCR. The profile shows roughly 78,000 distinct CDR3 sequences, about 37% of them singletons. Material: CD8+ T cells from cultured PBMCs, obtained from culture after CMV antigen stimulation. The receptors were gathered from a human donor in good health (CMV status not recorded). Some clones in this sample may be carry-over from other donors' samples.

In this sample, this clonotype turned up many times. The chain joins TRBV5-6 to TRBJ1-1; D remains unclear. V lost 4 bases, J lost 4 bases, and 17 bases lay in between. CDR3 length: 15 amino acids. Germline V gives CDR1 SGHDT, CDR2 YYEEEE. In nucleotides, the CDR3 is TGTGCCAGCAGCCAGTTCGTCGAGGAACTCACTGAAGCTTTCTTT. Protein sequence: CASSQFVEELTEAFF.

This clonotype has more than one count but fewer than ten. The chain uses TRBV5-1 and TRBJ2-3; D gene unclear. This CDR3 is built from 14 residues. The V gene's germline CDR1 is SGHRS and CDR2 YFSETQ. V was cut by 0 bases and J by 2 bases, with 7 bases left in between. CDR3 sequence: CASSLVGYTDTQYF. The CDR3 DNA sequence: TGCGCCAGCAGCTTGGTGGGGTACACAGATACGCAGTATTTT.

As for this clonotype: At one end the junction does not follow the germline gene, possibly because of a read error. This chain uses TRBV7-7 with TRBJ2-5; 10 bases line up with TRBD2. CDR1 and CDR2 (germline): SSHAT, FNYEAQ (reference sequence). There are 16 residues in the CDR3. The CDR3 region has the DNA TGTGCTAGCAGCCTCACTAGCGGGGAGCACCAAGAGACCCAGTACTTC. As protein: CASSLTSGEHQETQYF.

The chain carries TRBV7-2 and TRBJ1-1; D gene ambiguous. Germline V gives CDR1 SGHTA, CDR2 FQGNSA. Trimming cost V 6 bases and J 0 bases, with 8 bases left between them. This CDR3 has 13 residues. CDR3 nucleotide sequence: TGTGCCAGCAGTTCCGAATTGAACACTGAAGCTTTCTTT. As protein: CASSSELNTEAFF.

The chain is built from TRBV19 and TRBJ2-7; 10 nucleotides match TRBD2. V shed 10 bases and J 0 bases; nucleotides not matched to a gene: 15. Germline-derived CDR1 and CDR2 are LNHDA and SQIVND (reference sequence). The CDR3 contains 17 residues. CDR3 residues: CATSSGGSGGISYEQYF. The CDR3 DNA is TGTGCCACCTCCTCCGGTGGTAGCGGGGGGATCTCCTACGAGCAGTACTTC.

In its sample, this clonotype was seen a few times. The chain recombines TRBV27 with TRBJ2-7; D unclear. CDR3 length: 16 residues. Deletions cut 2 bases from V and 6 bases from J, with 20 bases between. Germline V gene sequence: CDR1 MNHEY, CDR2 SMNVEV (reference sequence). The CDR3 is CASSLAIGSTLAEQYF. In nucleotides, the CDR3 is TGTGCCAGCAGTTTAGCTATAGGCAGTACCCTGGCCGAGCAGTACTTC.

This CDR3 reads CSAKTGRGQPQHF. The CDR3 bases are TGCAGTGCTAAGACAGGGAGAGGTCAGCCCCAGCATTTT. The chain carries TRBV20-1 and TRBJ1-5; TRBD1 aligns across 7 bases. This CDR3 is 13 amino acids long. The junction had 6 bases not matched to a gene; V was cut back by 4 bases and J by 6 bases. Germline CDR1 DFQATT, CDR2 SNEGSKA (reference sequence).

This clonotype was observed a few times. V gene TRBV6-1 combines with J gene TRBJ1-4; 7 positions agree with TRBD1. Germline CDR1 and CDR2: MNHNS and SASEGT. The junction had 11 bases not matched to a gene; V was cut back by 6 bases and J by 13 bases. This CDR3 contains 13 residues. The CDR3 DNA reads TGTGCCAGCAGCGCCGGGACAGAAGCTGGACTGTTTTTT. Its protein is CASSAGTEAGLFF.

This clonotype was detected a few times. This rearrangement joins TRBV5-6 to TRBJ1-1, with unresolved D. Deletions cut 3 bases from V and 0 bases from J, with 9 bases between. Germline V lookup: CDR1 SGHDT, CDR2 YYEEEE. This CDR3 has 14 residues. The CDR3 spells CASSSNGVNTEAFF. Written as DNA, the CDR3 is TGTGCCAGCAGCTCGAATGGGGTGAACACTGAAGCTTTCTTT.

This chain joins TRBV27 and TRBJ1-2, with D unresolved. Trimming pared 5 bases from V and 5 bases from J, leaving 15 bases between. Germline V gene sequence: CDR1 MNHEY, CDR2 SMNVEV (reference sequence). The CDR3 totals 14 residues. In nucleotides, the CDR3 is TGTGCCAGCAGTGTAGAATCCGTGGGTTATGGCTACACCTTC. Its protein product is CASSVESVGYGYTF.

The chain couples TRBV28 to TRBJ2-1; D is perhaps TRBD1 (6 bases). V lost 3 bases to trimming and J lost 0 bases, with 15 bases between them. This CDR3 has 17 residues. The germline gives CDR1 MDHEN, CDR2 SYDVKM. For the CDR3, the DNA is TGTGCCAGCAGTTTCTCCAGGGGCAAAGGCTCCTACAATGAGCAGTTCTTC. Encoded protein: CASSFSRGKGSYNEQFF.

This clonotype was detected a few times. V is TRBV11-1 and J is TRBJ2-6, with 7 nucleotides matching TRBD1. The V gene end was trimmed by 10 bases and the J gene end by 0 bases; junction bases not matched to a gene: 9. Germline loops: CDR1 SGHAT, CDR2 FQDESV (reference sequence). The CDR3 runs 16 residues. The CDR3 reads CATRDSPLSGANVLTF. The CDR3 DNA sequence: TGTGCCACCCGGGACAGCCCGCTCTCTGGGGCCAACGTCCTGACTTTC.

The chain uses TRBV20-1 and TRBJ2-1; 7 bases match TRBD2. The germline gives CDR1 DFQATT, CDR2 SNEGSKA (reference sequence). The CDR3 runs 15 residues. V was clipped by 1 base and J by 2 bases; unmatched bases: 5. CDR3 residues: CSARVLGGAYNEQFF. In DNA form, the CDR3 reads TGCAGTGCTAGAGTCTTGGGGGGGGCCTACAATGAGCAGTTCTTC.

This rearrangement joins TRBV2 to TRBJ2-1; TRBD1 matches 8 bases. With 7 bases clipped from V and 6 bases from J, the junction kept 11 bases outside the gene matches. The CDR3 contains 15 residues. The germline V gene encodes CDR1 SNHLY and CDR2 FYNNEI. In nucleotides, the CDR3 is TGTGCCAGCACCGAGACACTCGGACAGGGCAATGAGCAGTTCTTC. As protein: CASTETLGQGNEQFF.

CDR3 in amino acids: CASSQVLRHNTGELFF. The CDR3 DNA follows: TGCGCCAGCAGCCAAGTTCTTAGACACAACACCGGGGAGCTGTTTTTT. V usage is TRBV4-1 and J usage is TRBJ2-2; D is ambiguous. Trimming took off 1 base at V and 2 bases at J, with 11 bases between the two ends. The CDR3 has 16 amino acids. CDR1 is MGHRA, CDR2 YSYEKL, per germline.

The gene calls are TRBV20-1 and TRBJ2-7; D uncertain. Trimming cost V 6 bases and J 1 base, with 10 bases left between them. CDR1 and CDR2 (germline): DFQATT, SNEGSKA (reference sequence). This CDR3 contains 12 residues. CDR3 in amino acids: CSANGRSYEQYF. CDR3 DNA sequence: TGCAGTGCAAACGGCCGGTCCTACGAGCAGTACTTC.

The rearrangement joins TRBV4-2 to TRBJ2-1; D gene uncertain. Trimming left V 0 bases short and J 5 bases short, with 17 bases between. This CDR3 spans 17 amino acids. CDR1 LGHNA and CDR2 YNFKEQ come from the germline V gene. DNA of the CDR3: TGTGCCAGCAGCCAAGACATTGTTATCGGGTTCAACAATGAGCAGTTCTTC. As protein: CASSQDIVIGFNNEQFF.

This clonotype was detected ten times or more. The V call is TRBV19, the J call TRBJ2-4, with unresolved D. CDR1 and CDR2 (germline): LNHDA, SQIVND (reference sequence). Trimming pared 3 bases from V and 7 bases from J, leaving 4 bases between. This CDR3 contains 11 residues. The CDR3: CASSIANIQYF. Written as DNA, the CDR3 is TGTGCCAGTAGTATCGCGAACATTCAGTACTTC.

This chain connects TRBV20-1 to TRBJ1-1, with D perhaps TRBD1 (6 bases). The V end lost 8 bases, the J end lost 0 bases, and 16 bases lay between the germline ends. The CDR3 totals 14 residues. The V gene's germline CDR1 is DFQATT and CDR2 SNEGSKA (reference sequence). The CDR3 loop reads CSPWTEALNTEAFF. The CDR3 DNA reads as TGCAGTCCTTGGACAGAAGCTTTGAACACTGAAGCTTTCTTT.

This rearrangement joins TRBV7-2 to TRBJ2-7; D perhaps matches TRBD2 (5 bases). Germline loops: CDR1 SGHTA, CDR2 FQGNSA. Trimming removed 3 bases at V and 3 bases at J, with 6 bases between. The CDR3 length is 12 residues. The CDR3 protein is CASSFGDYEQYF. In DNA form, the CDR3 reads TGTGCCAGCAGCTTCGGGGACTACGAGCAGTACTTC. The whole variable domain, remainder taken from reference TRBV7-2 and TRBJ2-7, is GAGVSQSPSNKVTEKGKDVELRCDPISGHTALYWYRQSLGQGLEFLIYFQGNSAPDKSGLPSDRFSAERTGGSVSTLTIQRTQQEDSAVYLCASSFGDYEQYFGPGTRLTVT.

This chain joins TRBV6-1 and TRBJ2-7; D is undetermined. Germline V gene sequence: CDR1 MNHNS, CDR2 SASEGT. This CDR3 is 15 amino acids long. V was clipped by 6 bases and J by 1 base, with 16 bases between them. CDR3 protein: CASSKEGMGSYEQYF. CDR3 DNA sequence: TGTGCCAGCAGCAAAGAAGGGATGGGGTCCTACGAGCAGTACTTC.

This clonotype was observed a handful of times. V is TRBV7-9 and J is TRBJ2-1; a weak D match, TRBD2 (6 bases). The CDR3 has 14 amino acids. Looked up from germline, CDR1 is SEHNR and CDR2 is FQNEAQ (reference sequence). V lost 5 bases to trimming and J lost 3 bases, with 11 bases between them. CDR3 sequence: CASSRLGFYNEQFF. For the CDR3, the DNA is TGTGCCAGCAGCAGACTAGGTTTCTACAATGAGCAGTTCTTC.

This clonotype was detected once. The chain employs TRBV6-2 or TRBV6-3 and TRBJ1-2; 7 positions match TRBD1. The V and J ends lost 6 bases and 1 base, in that order; junction bases with no gene match: 8. Germline loops: CDR1 MNHEY, CDR2 SVGEGT. The CDR3 is 15 residues long. The CDR3 spells CASSKGTDLNYGYTF. The CDR3 DNA sequence: TGTGCCAGCAGCAAGGGGACAGACCTTAACTATGGCTACACCTTC.

The chain carries TRBV2 and TRBJ2-4; TRBD1 agrees at 9 bases. Losses at the gene ends were 7 bases for V and 3 bases for J; bases not matched to a gene: 13. The CDR3 is 17 residues long. The V gene's germline CDR1 is SNHLY and CDR2 FYNNEI. CDR3: CASTPRGTGLVKNIQYF. CDR3 in DNA: TGTGCCAGCACCCCCCGGGGGACAGGGCTGGTCAAAAACATTCAGTACTTC.

CDR3 sequence (DNA): TGTGCCAGCAGCTTAAAGGGTCCCGCCAACACTGAAGCTTTCTTT. Amino acids: CASSLKGPANTEAFF. The chain has TRBV7-2 and TRBJ1-1; D is undetermined. The CDR3 is 15 residues long. CDR1 is SGHTA and CDR2 is FQGNSA in the germline V gene. Trimming took 2 bases from V and 2 from J, leaving 12 bases between them.

This clonotype was found many times. The chain combines TRBV7-8 with TRBJ2-1; 7 nucleotides align to TRBD2. The CDR3 covers 16 residues. Germline V gene sequence: CDR1 SGHVS, CDR2 FQNEAQ. The trim removed 4 bases at V and 5 bases at J, leaving 11 bases unmatched. CDR3 nucleotide sequence: TGTGCCAGCAGCTCCTTGGCGAGCGGGGACCACAATGAGCAGTTCTTC. Its protein is CASSSLASGDHNEQFF.